The T cell receptor beta chain under discussion was sequenced for a study of cytomegalovirus exposure and HLA in healthy donors. Broader study findings: In a later analysis, a missense DCLRE1C variant was linked to TCR beta V- and J-gene trimming.

PCR employed 60 Vbeta and 13 Jbeta primers. Sequencing used immunoSEQ multiplex PCR; TCRdb keeps in-frame clones, though not all of them. The sample carries about 150,000 clones, roughly 82% recorded once. CDR3 length: 14 residues. CDR1 is MNHEY, CDR2 SVGAGI, per germline. The trim removed 5 bases at V and 5 bases at J, leaving 6 bases unmatched. Turning to this clone: The antigen remains unidentified.

V and J are TRBV6-5 and TRBJ1-2, with TRBD1 matching 9 bases. Sequenced sample: PBMCs. The sequence was obtained from a woman aged 50 to 60 in good health and CMV-seropositive. CDR3 amino acids: CASSDTGGGYGYTF. Here the CDR3 DNA reads TGTGCCAGCAGTGACACAGGGGGCGGATATGGCTACACCTTC.